This TCR beta chain was retrieved from a study of blood T cells in healthy people across ages. It was with a sample-barcoded 5' primer and a J-beta primer mix that a second PCR of about 6 to 12 cycles was run. MiXCR, applied by TCRdb to the 5' RACE reads, yields one record per CDR3 protein. The sample shows approximately 730,000 distinct CDR3 sequences, around 46% of them seen only once. The V segment lost 4 bases and the J segment 4 bases; nucleotides outside the gene matches: 6. The germline V gene has CDR1 MDHEN and CDR2 SYDVKM. The CDR3 is made up of 16 amino acids. The rearrangement joins TRBV28 to TRBJ2-2; 10 bases line up with TRBD1. The sequence derives from a woman aged 55-69 years in good health. Sequences were obtained from blood. The CDR3 protein is CASSSLGTGATGELFF. The CDR3 DNA reads TGTGCCAGCAGTTCGCTGGGGACAGGGGCCACCGGGGAGCTGTTTTTT.